These 8 T cell receptor beta chains share one sample of origin, sequenced in a study of T cell responses to AZD1222 COVID-19 vaccine. The repertoire was sequenced with immunoSEQ multiplex PCR; TCRdb's copy has only in-frame clones and lacks some. The table lists around 210,000 clones, less than 95% of them singletons, with around 1.5% in the top ten. Sequencing used peripheral blood, obtained 28 days after the second dose of the MenACWY control vaccine. These TCRs come from an adult who received the MenACWY meningococcal vaccine as a control.

The V call is TRBV28, the J call TRBJ1-4; D is ambiguous. Germline V gene lookup returns CDR1 MDHEN and CDR2 SYDVKM. CDR3 size: 13 residues. Trimming took 2 bases from V and 8 from J, leaving 9 bases between them. CDR3 nucleotides: TGTGCCAGCAGTTTACGGCATAGGGAAAAACTGTTTTTT. Translated: CASSLRHREKLFF. Drawing the rest from reference TRBV28 and TRBJ1-4, the complete variable domain is DVKVTQSSRYLVKRTGEKVFLECVQDMDHENMFWYRQDPGLGLRLIYFSYDVKMKEKGDIPEGYSVSREKKERFSLILESASTNQTSMYLCASSLRHREKLFFGSGTQLSVL.

The chain couples TRBV12-3 or TRBV12-4 to TRBJ1-1; D may be TRBD1 (5 bases). The CDR3 sequence is 13 residues long. The V end was cut by 5 bases, the J end by 7 bases, with 14 bases between. The CDR3 sequence: CASSGGGIGEAFF. CDR3 in DNA: TGTGCCAGCAGTGGCGGGGGTATCGGTGAAGCTTTCTTT.

J is TRBJ1-2 and V is TRBV29-1; D gene uncertain. Germline loops: CDR1 SQVTM, CDR2 ANQGSEA. Trimming left V 7 bases short and J 6 bases short, with 12 bases between. This CDR3 has 11 amino acids. Here the CDR3 reads CSAWGSNGYTF. In nucleotides, the CDR3 is TGCAGCGCTTGGGGTTCGAATGGCTACACCTTC.

This chain links TRBV9 with TRBJ1-3; D might be TRBD1 (5 bases). Trimming took off 0 bases at V and 4 bases at J, with 11 bases between the two ends. This CDR3 has 15 residues. CDR1 and CDR2 from the germline V gene are SGDLS and YYNGEE. This CDR3 reads CASSVAEGQGNTIYF. CDR3 DNA sequence: TGTGCCAGCAGCGTAGCCGAGGGGCAGGGAAACACCATATATTTT.

The V and J genes are TRBV6-5 and TRBJ1-2; D is possibly TRBD1 (5 bases). The V and J ends lost 6 bases and 7 bases respectively, with 18 bases between them. There are 14 residues in the CDR3. The V gene's germline CDR1 is MNHEY and CDR2 SVGAGI. CDR3 loop: CASSKDNALGGYTF. CDR3 nucleotide sequence: TGTGCCAGCAGCAAGGACAATGCTCTGGGTGGCTACACCTTC.

The chain carries TRBV5-4 and TRBJ1-3, with a tentative D call TRBD1 (5 bases). The CDR3 is 14 amino acids. The germline CDR1 and CDR2 sequences are SGHNT and YYREEE (reference sequence). V dropped 4 bases and J dropped 2 bases, with 10 bases sitting between them. The CDR3 loop is CASSVSGAGNTIYF. CDR3 nucleotides: TGTGCCAGCAGCGTCTCGGGGGCTGGAAACACCATATATTTT. The complete variable domain, with remaining parts taken from reference TRBV5-4 and TRBJ1-3, reads ETGVTQSPTHLIKTRGQQVTLRCSSQSGHNTVSWYQQALGQGPQFIFQYYREEENGRGNFPPRFSGLQFPNYSSELNVNALELDDSALYLCASSVSGAGNTIYFGEGSWLTVV.

This clone was seen once. The chain combines TRBV28 with TRBJ2-3; 11 nucleotides match TRBD2. The junction had 3 bases not matched to a gene; V was cut back by 4 bases and J by 3 bases. The length of the CDR3 is 15 residues. Germline CDR1 reads MDHEN; CDR2 reads SYDVKM. The CDR3 nucleotides read TGTGCCAGCAGTTCGGGACTAGCGGATACAGATACGCAGTATTTT. Translated: CASSSGLADTDTQYF.

This clone was counted once. The J gene is TRBJ1-6, the V gene TRBV14; TRBD1 matches at 11 bases. V lost 4 bases to trimming and J lost 10 bases; unmatched junction nucleotides: 3. This CDR3 contains 14 residues. The V gene's germline CDR1 is SGHDN and CDR2 FVKESK. In DNA, the CDR3 is TGTGCCAGCAGCCCCGGGACAGGGGGATCACCCCTCCACTTT. Its protein product is CASSPGTGGSPLHF.